The clone carrying this TCR beta chain has just a few counts. This CDR3 has 11 amino acids. V lost 0 bases, J lost 9 bases, and 9 bases lay in between. CDR1 and CDR2 (germline): DFQATT, SNEGSKA (reference sequence). Profiled with immunoSEQ multiplex PCR; TCRdb holds only in-frame clones, not every one. The repertoire includes 360,000 or so clones, 87% of them detected once, and 2.5% to 3.5% sits in the top ten. The data derive from a study of blood T cell repertoires in COVID-19. Whole-study context: Researchers got acute and convalescent COVID-19 samples from the United States, Italy and Spain. From T cells, B-cell-depleted T cells, or PBMCs came the material, which was cDNA or gDNA.

Residents of approximately 25 US areas, aged about 18 to 89 years, made up the participants. The chain links TRBV20-1 to TRBJ2-7; D gene uncertain. The material sequenced was PBMCs or T cells enriched from blood (not recorded which). This sequence originates from a woman aged 25 to 45 who had recovered from COVID-19. The CDR3 region is CSAREPTGQYF. The CDR3 coding sequence is TGCAGTGCTAGAGAGCCTACGGGGCAGTACTTC.